This T cell receptor (beta chain) was sequenced for a study of blood T cell repertoires in COVID-19. The CDR3 has 19 amino acids. Germline V gene data show CDR1 as KGHDR and CDR2 as SFDVKD. V was pared by 7 bases and J by 7 bases, with 28 bases between. Original handling: Nucleated cell counts were estimated from reference gene primer amplification. This table comes from immunoSEQ multiplex PCR, and its TCRdb copy is limited to in-frame clones, with some not included. V, J and clone size reflect that table, while D and trimming were determined from the DNA. The repertoire consists of approximately 250,000 clones, with around four fifths occurring once and the leading ten covering under 5%. This clone has only a few counts.

The receptor's source is a man aged 60 to 69 with acute or convalescent COVID-19. The V and J genes are TRBV24-1 and TRBJ1-6; weak D call: TRBD1 (6 bases). The sample was peripheral blood. CDR3 residues: CATSPGGGEGWHLNSPLHF. CDR3 coding DNA: TGTGCCACCAGCCCTGGGGGGGGCGAAGGTTGGCATTTGAATTCACCCCTCCACTTT.